The clone carrying this TCR beta chain occurred a few times. The table came from immunoSEQ multiplex PCR; TCRdb's copy has only in-frame clones and leaves some out. The table lists roughly 1,100,000 clones, roughly 80% of them singletons, with 1.4% to 1.5% in the top ten. The entry originates in a study of shared clonotypes between healthy human individuals. The junction had 10 bases not matched to a gene; V was cut back by 5 bases and J by 7 bases. The germline gives CDR1 LNHDA, CDR2 SQIVND (reference sequence). The CDR3 has 15 amino acids. The sequence was obtained from a young man in good health. The sequencing input was memory CD4+ T cells sorted from blood. The subset: CD45RA-negative fraction. The rearrangement links TRBV19 to TRBJ2-1, with TRBD2 matching over 8 bases. The DNA for the CDR3 is TGTGCCAGTAGTGCCCCCCGTGGGACTAGGAATGAGCAGTTCTTC. This translates into CASSAPRGTRNEQFF.